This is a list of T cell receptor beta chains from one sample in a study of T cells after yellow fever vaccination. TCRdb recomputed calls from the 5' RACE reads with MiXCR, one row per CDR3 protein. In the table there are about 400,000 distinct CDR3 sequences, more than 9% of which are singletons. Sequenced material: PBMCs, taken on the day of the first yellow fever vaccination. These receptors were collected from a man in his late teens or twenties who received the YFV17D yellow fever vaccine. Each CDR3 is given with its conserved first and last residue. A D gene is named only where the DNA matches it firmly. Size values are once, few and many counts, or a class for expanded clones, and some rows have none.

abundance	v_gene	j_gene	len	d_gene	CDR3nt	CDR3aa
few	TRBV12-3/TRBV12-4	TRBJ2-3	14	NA	TGTGCCAGCAGTTTACAGGGGGGACAAGATACGCAGTATTTT	CASSLQGGQDTQYF
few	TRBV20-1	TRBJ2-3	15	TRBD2	TGCAGTGCTGGACTAGCGGGGGGGGCCACAGATACGCAGTATTTT	CSAGLAGGATDTQYF
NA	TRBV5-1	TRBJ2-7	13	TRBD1	TGCGCCAGCAGCATCGGGACAGAATACGAGCAGTACTTC	CASSIGTEYEQYF
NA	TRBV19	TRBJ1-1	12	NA	TGTGCCAGTAGATCGAAGACGATGCAAGCTTTCTTT	CASRSKTMQAFF
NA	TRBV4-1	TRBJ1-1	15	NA	TGCGCCAGCAGCCAAGATCACGGGGGGAACACTGAAGCTTTCTTT	CASSQDHGGNTEAFF
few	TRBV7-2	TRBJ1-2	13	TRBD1	TGTGCCAGCAGCTTAGCGGGACAGGGGGCGGTCACCTTC	CASSLAGQGAVTF
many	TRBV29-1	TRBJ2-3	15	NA	TGCAGCGTTGAAGATCATGGGTCATTAAGAGATACGCAGTATTTT	CSVEDHGSLRDTQYF
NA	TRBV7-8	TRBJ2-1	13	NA	TGTGCCAGCAGCTTGGCCGAACAGGGTGGGCAGTTCTTC	CASSLAEQGGQFF
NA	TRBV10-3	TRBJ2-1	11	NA	TGTGCCACCCGGGTGGGGGCTGAGCAGTTCTTC	CATRVGAEQFF
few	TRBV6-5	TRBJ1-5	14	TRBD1	TGTGCCAGCAGTTACAAAAGGGGGCATCAGCCCCAGCATTTT	CASSYKRGHQPQHF
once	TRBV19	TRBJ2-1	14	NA	TGTGCCAGTAGTTACGCTGCGGGTTCGGATGAGCAGTTCTTC	CASSYAAGSDEQFF
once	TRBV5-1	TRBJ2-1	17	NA	TGCGCCAGCAGCTTATCTCTCTACGGGGAATTTAAGGATGAGCAGTTCTTC	CASSLSLYGEFKDEQFF
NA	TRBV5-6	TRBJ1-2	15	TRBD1	TGTGCCAGCAGCCTAACCGGGACAGGGAGGTTTGGCTACACCTTC	CASSLTGTGRFGYTF
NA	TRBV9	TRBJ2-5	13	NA	TGTGCCAGCAGCCCACCCCGGCGGGAGACCCAGTACTTC	CASSPPRRETQYF
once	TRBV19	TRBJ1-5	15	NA	TGTGCCAGTAGTACCTACTCGAAAAGCAATCAGCCCCAGCATTTT	CASSTYSKSNQPQHF
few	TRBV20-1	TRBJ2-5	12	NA	TGCAGTGCTAACACCCTCGGGAGCCTACAGTACTTC	CSANTLGSLQYF
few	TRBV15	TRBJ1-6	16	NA	TGTGCCACCAGCAGAGGCCCGGCGTCCTATAATTCACCCCTCCACTTT	CATSRGPASYNSPLHF
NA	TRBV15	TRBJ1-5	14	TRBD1	TGTGCCACCAGAGGACAGGGCGGGTCCCAGCCCCAGCATTTT	CATRGQGGSQPQHF
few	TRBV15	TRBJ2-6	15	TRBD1	TGTGCCACCAGCCGGCGGGACAGGACGTCCAACGTCCTGACTTTC	CATSRRDRTSNVLTF
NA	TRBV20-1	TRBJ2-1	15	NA	TGCAGTGCTAGAGATGGTGGCGGGGGGACAGATGAGCAGTTCTTC	CSARDGGGGTDEQFF
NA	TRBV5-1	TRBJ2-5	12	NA	TGCGCCAGCTATCTGGACCAAGAGACCCAGTACTTC	CASYLDQETQYF
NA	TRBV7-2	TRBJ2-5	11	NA	TGTGCCAGCAGCTTAGAATTGACCCAGTACTTC	CASSLELTQYF
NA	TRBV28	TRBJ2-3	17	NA	TGTGCCAGCAGTTTATCGCAGGGAAGGGGGGACACAGATACGCAGTATTTT	CASSLSQGRGDTDTQYF
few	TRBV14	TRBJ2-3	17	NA	TGTGCCAGCAGCCAACTTTTTAGCGGCGAGAATACAGATACGCAGTATTTT	CASSQLFSGENTDTQYF
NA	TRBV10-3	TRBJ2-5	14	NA	TGTGCCATCAGCCGGACTACCCGGGGAGAGACCCAGTACTTC	CAISRTTRGETQYF
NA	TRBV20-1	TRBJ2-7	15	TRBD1	TGCAGTGCTTCAGGACAGGGGAGTTCCTCCTACGAGCAGTACTTC	CSASGQGSSSYEQYF
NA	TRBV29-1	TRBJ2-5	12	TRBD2	TGCAGCGCGACTAGCTTTGGGGAGACCCAGTACTTC	CSATSFGETQYF
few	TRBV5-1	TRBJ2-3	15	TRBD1	TGCGCCAGCAGCGCGGGACAGGGGCTCGCAGATACGCAGTATTTT	CASSAGQGLADTQYF
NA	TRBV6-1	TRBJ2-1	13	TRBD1	TGTGCCAGCACCGGGACAGGGCTCAATGAGCAGTTCTTC	CASTGTGLNEQFF
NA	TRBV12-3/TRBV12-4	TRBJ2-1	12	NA	TGTGCCAGCAGTTTACTCTACAATGAGCAGTTCTTC	CASSLLYNEQFF
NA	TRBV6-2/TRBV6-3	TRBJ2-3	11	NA	TGTGCCAGCCGTCCTGCAGATACGCAGTATTTT	CASRPADTQYF